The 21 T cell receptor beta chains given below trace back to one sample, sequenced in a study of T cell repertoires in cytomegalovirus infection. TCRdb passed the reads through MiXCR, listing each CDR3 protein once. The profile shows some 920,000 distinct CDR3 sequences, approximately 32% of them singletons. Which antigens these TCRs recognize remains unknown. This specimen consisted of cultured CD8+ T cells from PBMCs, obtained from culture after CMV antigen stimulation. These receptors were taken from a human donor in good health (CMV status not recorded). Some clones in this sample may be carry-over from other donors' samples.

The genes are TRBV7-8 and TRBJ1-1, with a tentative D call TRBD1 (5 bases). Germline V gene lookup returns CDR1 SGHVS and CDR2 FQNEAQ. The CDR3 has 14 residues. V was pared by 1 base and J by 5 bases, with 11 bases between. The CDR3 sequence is CASSLEGVWTEAFF. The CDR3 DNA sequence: TGTGCCAGCAGCTTAGAAGGGGTTTGGACTGAAGCTTTCTTT.

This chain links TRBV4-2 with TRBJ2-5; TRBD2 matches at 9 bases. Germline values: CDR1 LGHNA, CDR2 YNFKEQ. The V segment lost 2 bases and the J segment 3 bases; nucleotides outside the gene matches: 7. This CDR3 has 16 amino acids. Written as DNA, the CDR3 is TGTGCCAGCAGCCAACCCGGGACTAGCATGAAAGAGACCCAGTACTTC. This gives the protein CASSQPGTSMKETQYF.

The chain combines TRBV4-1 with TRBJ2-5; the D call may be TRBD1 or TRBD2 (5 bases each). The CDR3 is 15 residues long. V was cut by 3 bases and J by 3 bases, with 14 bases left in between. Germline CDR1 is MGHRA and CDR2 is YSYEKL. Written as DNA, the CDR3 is TGCGCCAGCAGCCAGGGCCCGGGACGGGAAGAGACCCAGTACTTC. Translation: CASSQGPGREETQYF.

DNA of the CDR3: TGTGCCAGCAGCTCCGGGAACAACCTTATCTACTATGGCTACACCTTC. Protein: CASSSGNNLIYYGYTF. J is TRBJ1-2 and V is TRBV7-9; D gene uncertain. Germline CDR1 reads SEHNR; CDR2 reads FQNEAQ (reference sequence). CDR3 size: 16 residues. Trimming stripped 4 bases from V and 3 bases from J, with 18 bases between. The full variable domain, with the rest looked up from reference TRBV7-9 and TRBJ1-2, is DTGVSQNPRHKITKRGQNVTFRCDPISEHNRLYWYRQTLGQGPEFLTYFQNEAQLEKSRLLSDRFSAERPKGSFSTLEIQRTEQGDSAMYLCASSSGNNLIYYGYTFGSGTRLTVV.

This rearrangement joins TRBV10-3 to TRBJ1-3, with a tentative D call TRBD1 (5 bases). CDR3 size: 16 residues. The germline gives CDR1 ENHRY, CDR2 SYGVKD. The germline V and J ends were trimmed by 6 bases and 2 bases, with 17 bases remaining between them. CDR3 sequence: CAIRQQVYSPGNTIYF. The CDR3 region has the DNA TGTGCCATCAGGCAACAGGTTTATTCTCCTGGAAACACCATATATTTT.

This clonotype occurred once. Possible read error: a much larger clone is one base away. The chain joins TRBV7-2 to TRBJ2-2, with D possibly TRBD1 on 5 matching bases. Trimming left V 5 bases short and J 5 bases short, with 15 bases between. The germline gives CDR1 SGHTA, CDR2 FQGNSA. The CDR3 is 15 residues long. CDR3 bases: TGTGCCAGCAGCCTAGAAGGGGATGGGACCGGGGAGCTGTTTTTT. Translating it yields CASSLEGDGTGELFF.

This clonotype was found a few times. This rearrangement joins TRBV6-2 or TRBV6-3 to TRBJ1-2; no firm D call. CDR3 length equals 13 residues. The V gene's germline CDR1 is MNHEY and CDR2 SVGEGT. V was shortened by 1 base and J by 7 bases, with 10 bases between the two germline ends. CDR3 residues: CASSYYNSGGYTF. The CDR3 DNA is TGTGCCAGCAGTTACTACAACAGCGGTGGCTACACCTTC.

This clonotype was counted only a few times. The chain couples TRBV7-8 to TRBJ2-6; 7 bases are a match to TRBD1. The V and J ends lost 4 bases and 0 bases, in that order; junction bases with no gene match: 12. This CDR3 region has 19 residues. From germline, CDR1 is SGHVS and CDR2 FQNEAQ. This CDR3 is CASSSLPGGAVSGANVLTF. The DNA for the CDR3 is TGTGCCAGCAGCTCTTTACCAGGGGGAGCCGTCTCTGGGGCCAACGTCCTGACTTTC. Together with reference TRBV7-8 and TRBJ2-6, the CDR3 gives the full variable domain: GAGVSQSPRYKVAKRGQDVALRCDPISGHVSLFWYQQALGQGPEFLTYFQNEAQLDKSGLPSDRFFAERPEGSVSTLKIQRTQQEDSAVYLCASSSLPGGAVSGANVLTFGAGSRLTVL.

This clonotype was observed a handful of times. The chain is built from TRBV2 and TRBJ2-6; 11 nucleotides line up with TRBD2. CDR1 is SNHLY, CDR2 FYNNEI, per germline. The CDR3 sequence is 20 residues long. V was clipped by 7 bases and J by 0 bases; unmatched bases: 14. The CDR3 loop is CASIGSVLAGGNSGANVLTF. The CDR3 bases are TGTGCCAGCATTGGATCGGTGCTAGCGGGGGGCAACTCTGGGGCCAACGTCCTGACTTTC.

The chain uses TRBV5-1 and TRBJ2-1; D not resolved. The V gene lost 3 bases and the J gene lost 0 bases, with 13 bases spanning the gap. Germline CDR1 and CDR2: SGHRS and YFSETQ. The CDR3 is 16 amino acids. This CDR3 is CASSSADSSSYNEQFF. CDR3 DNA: TGCGCCAGCAGCTCGGCAGACTCCAGCTCCTACAATGAGCAGTTCTTC. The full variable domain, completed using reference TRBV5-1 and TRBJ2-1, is KAGVTQTPRYLIKTRGQQVTLSCSPISGHRSVSWYQQTPGQGLQFLFEYFSETQRNKGNFPGRFSGRQFSNSRSEMNVSTLELGDSALYLCASSSADSSSYNEQFFGPGTRLTVL.

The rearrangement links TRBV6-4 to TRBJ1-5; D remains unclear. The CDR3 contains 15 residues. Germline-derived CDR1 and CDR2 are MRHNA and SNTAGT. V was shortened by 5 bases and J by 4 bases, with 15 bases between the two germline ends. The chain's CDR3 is CASSSPGVKNQPQHF. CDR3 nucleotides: TGTGCCAGCAGTTCGCCGGGAGTTAAAAATCAGCCCCAGCATTTT.

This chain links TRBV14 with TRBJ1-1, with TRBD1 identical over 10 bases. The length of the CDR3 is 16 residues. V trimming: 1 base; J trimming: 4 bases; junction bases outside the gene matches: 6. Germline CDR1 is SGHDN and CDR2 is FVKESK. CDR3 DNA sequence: TGTGCCAGCAGCCAAGTTGGACAGGGGGTAGGCACTGAAGCTTTCTTT. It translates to CASSQVGQGVGTEAFF.

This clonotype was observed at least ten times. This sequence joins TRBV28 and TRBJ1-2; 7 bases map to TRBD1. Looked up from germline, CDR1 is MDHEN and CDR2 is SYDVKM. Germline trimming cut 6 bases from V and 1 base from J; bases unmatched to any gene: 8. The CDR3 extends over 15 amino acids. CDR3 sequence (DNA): TGTGCCAGCAGCCATGTGACAGGGTTTAACTATGGCTACACCTTC. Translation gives CASSHVTGFNYGYTF.

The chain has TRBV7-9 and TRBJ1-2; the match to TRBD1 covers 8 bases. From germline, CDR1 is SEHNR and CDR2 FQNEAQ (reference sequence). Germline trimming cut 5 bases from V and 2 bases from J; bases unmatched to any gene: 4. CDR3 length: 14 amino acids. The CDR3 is CASSRGTGNYGYTF. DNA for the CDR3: TGTGCCAGCAGCAGGGGGACAGGAAACTATGGCTACACCTTC.

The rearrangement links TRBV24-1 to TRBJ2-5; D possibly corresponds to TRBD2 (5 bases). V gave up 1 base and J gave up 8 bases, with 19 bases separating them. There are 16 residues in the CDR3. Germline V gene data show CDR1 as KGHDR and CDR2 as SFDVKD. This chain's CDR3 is CATSDFGELGVETQYF. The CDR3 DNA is TGTGCCACCAGTGATTTCGGGGAGTTAGGTGTTGAAACCCAGTACTTC.

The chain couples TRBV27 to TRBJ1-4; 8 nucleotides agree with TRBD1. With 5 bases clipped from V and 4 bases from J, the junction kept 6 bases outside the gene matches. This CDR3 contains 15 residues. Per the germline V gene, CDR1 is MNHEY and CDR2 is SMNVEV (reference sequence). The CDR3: CASSHGQGFNEKLFF. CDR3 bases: TGTGCCAGCAGTCACGGACAGGGCTTTAATGAAAAACTGTTTTTT.

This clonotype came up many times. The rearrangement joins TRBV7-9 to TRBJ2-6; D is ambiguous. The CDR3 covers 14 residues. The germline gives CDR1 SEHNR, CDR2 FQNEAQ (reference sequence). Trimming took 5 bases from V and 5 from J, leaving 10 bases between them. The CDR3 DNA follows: TGTGCCAGCAGCAGTTTGGTCCGGGCCAACGTCCTGACTTTC. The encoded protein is CASSSLVRANVLTF. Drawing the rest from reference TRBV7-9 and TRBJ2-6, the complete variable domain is DTGVSQNPRHKITKRGQNVTFRCDPISEHNRLYWYRQTLGQGPEFLTYFQNEAQLEKSRLLSDRFSAERPKGSFSTLEIQRTEQGDSAMYLCASSSLVRANVLTFGAGSRLTVL.

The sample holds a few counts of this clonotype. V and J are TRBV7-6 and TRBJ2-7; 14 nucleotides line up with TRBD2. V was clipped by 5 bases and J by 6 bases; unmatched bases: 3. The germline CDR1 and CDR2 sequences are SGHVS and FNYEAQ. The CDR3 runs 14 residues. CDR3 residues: CASSPGLAGGEQYV. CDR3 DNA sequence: TGTGCCAGCAGCCCTGGACTAGCGGGGGGCGAGCAGTACGTC.

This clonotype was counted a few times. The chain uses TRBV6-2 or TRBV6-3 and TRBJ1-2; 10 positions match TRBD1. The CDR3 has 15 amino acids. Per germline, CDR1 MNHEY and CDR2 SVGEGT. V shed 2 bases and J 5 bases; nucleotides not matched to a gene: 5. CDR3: CASSYAGTGAYGYTF. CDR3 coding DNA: TGTGCCAGCAGTTACGCCGGGACAGGGGCGTATGGCTACACCTTC.

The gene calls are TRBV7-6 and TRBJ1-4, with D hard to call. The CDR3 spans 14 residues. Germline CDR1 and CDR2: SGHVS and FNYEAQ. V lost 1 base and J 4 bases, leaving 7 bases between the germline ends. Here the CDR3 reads CASSLGGDNEKLFF. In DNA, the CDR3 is TGTGCCAGCAGCTTAGGGGGTGATAATGAAAAACTGTTTTTT.

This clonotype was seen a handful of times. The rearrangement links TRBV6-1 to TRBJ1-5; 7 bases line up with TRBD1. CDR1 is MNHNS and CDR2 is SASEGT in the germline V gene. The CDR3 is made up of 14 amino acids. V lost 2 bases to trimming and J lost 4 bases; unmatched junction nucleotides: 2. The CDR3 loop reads CASSERTGNQPQHF. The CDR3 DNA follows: TGTGCCAGCAGTGAAAGGACAGGTAATCAGCCCCAGCATTTT.